This is a list of T cell receptor beta chains from one sample in a study of monozygotic twins with inflammatory bowel disease. TCRdb reprocessed the 5' RACE reads, with one entry per CDR3 protein and no DNA. Reported are some 330,000 distinct CDR3 sequences; the ten largest clones contain 5.6%. The sequenced sample consisted of blood. The receptor source for this set is a human donor with ulcerative colitis or Crohn's disease, or a healthy co-twin of an affected twin (not recorded which). Both conserved end residues are part of each CDR3.

TRBJ2-4,TRBV5-1,CASSLAQGLSQDIQYF
TRBJ1-1,TRBV6-5,CASKSGNGEAFF
TRBJ1-1,TRBV29-1,CSVYLGQTEAFF
TRBJ2-1,TRBV18,CASSPQGQGTGNEQFF
TRBJ2-4,TRBV5-1,CASSGQGQAGLAKNIQYF
TRBJ2-5,TRBV6-5,CASSYWSRGRETQYF
TRBJ1-1,TRBV30,CAWTVSGDTEAFF
TRBJ2-1,TRBV6-1,CASSKMSGTGDVNEQFF
TRBJ2-2,TRBV29-1,CSVDGERGNTGELFF
TRBJ2-2,TRBV7-9,CATQHPLNTGELFF
TRBJ2-7,TRBV20-1,CSAVPWTGSSYEQYF
TRBJ2-7,TRBV4-3,CASRAELASDEQYF
TRBJ2-7,TRBV4-3,CASSQKDRDGPYEQYF
TRBJ1-6,TRBV12-3/TRBV12-4,CASTLNQGRESPLHF
TRBJ2-2,TRBV27,CASTPGTTVTGELFF
TRBJ2-1,TRBV3-1,CASSQDRQVDYNEQFF
TRBJ2-7,TRBV7-9,CASSLGYTGATYEQYF
TRBJ2-1,TRBV20-1,CSASGFARFYNEQFF
TRBJ1-1,TRBV6-1,CASTNQGSNTEAFF
TRBJ2-3,TRBV5-1,CASSKGQSTDTQYF
TRBJ1-1,TRBV12-3/TRBV12-4,CASSIGQGLYGTEAFF
TRBJ2-3,TRBV7-2,CASSTRSGTDTQYF
TRBJ1-6,TRBV5-1,CASKTTGGTDSPLHF
TRBJ2-7,TRBV5-4,CASSSVKFSGGSYEQYF
TRBJ2-7,TRBV5-1,CASSWQRGGYEQYF
TRBJ2-1,TRBV19,CASSRLAGERAHEQFF
TRBJ2-3,TRBV20-1,CSASQLRRGVTDTQYF
TRBJ1-2,TRBV7-2,CASSLGTNNYGYTF
TRBJ2-7,TRBV12-3/TRBV12-4,CASSLSGSPYEQYF
TRBJ2-1,TRBV5-1,CASGIVGYNEQFF
TRBJ1-4,TRBV9,CASSGLSEKLFF
TRBJ2-7,TRBV30,CAWSYRGEQYF
TRBJ2-7,TRBV7-9,CASSFGGTANAYEQYF
TRBJ1-6,TRBV9,CASSVVGTGDSPLHF
TRBJ2-1,TRBV7-3,CASSSQRAGYEQFF
TRBJ1-5,TRBV28,CASSFNGRENQPQHF
TRBJ2-7,TRBV7-8,CASSRTGGSSYEQYF
TRBJ1-1,TRBV20-1,CSAMYSLNTEAFF
TRBJ1-4,TRBV5-1,CASSFTGGNEKLFF
TRBJ2-6,TRBV9,CASSSVSGRGGSGANVLTF
TRBJ2-3,TRBV20-1,CSARDRRLAGTDTQYF
TRBJ1-5,TRBV20-1,CSARLPGPANQPQHF
TRBJ2-7,TRBV4-3,CASSQAGTAAYEQYF
TRBJ1-2,TRBV6-6,CASSTRDSGYTF
TRBJ1-5,TRBV28,CASRSRRLGTGLNQPQHF
TRBJ2-1,TRBV6-2/TRBV6-3,CASSSPGLAGDSSYNEQFF
TRBJ2-2,TRBV7-2,CASRRMTGGGTGELFF
TRBJ1-2,TRBV3-1,CASSQRYSNYGYTF
TRBJ2-2,TRBV11-2,CASSENSGTAGGRELFF
TRBJ2-1,TRBV5-5,CASSRILASSYNEQFF